This TCR beta chain originates from a study of CD8 T cells in ankylosing spondylitis. Each TCR beta library was made by quantitative 5'-RACE that incorporated molecular barcodes. TCRdb recomputed calls from the 5' RACE reads with MiXCR, one row per CDR3 protein. The sample contains some 130,000 distinct CDR3 sequences, approximately 7.3% of which appear only once. Study-level findings and limits: Enrichment of disease-linked clones was reportedly significant in matched ankylosing spondylitis synovial fluid. A subset of motif variants has previously been described in the synovial fluid and blood of reactive arthritis.

This clonotype was recorded at least ten times. Its matching antigen is unknown. The V gene's germline CDR1 is MDHEN and CDR2 SYDVKM. The CDR3 spans 13 residues. The V end lost 4 bases, the J end lost 5 bases, and 12 bases lay between the germline ends. This TCR was recovered from a female donor with ankylosing spondylitis or in good health (not recorded which). The sample comprised blood, either unsorted or a sorted T cell fraction (not recorded which). The chain links TRBV28 to TRBJ2-7; perhaps TRBD2 as D (6 bases). The CDR3 nucleotides are TGTGCCAGCAGTTGGAGGGGTGAGGACGAGCAGTACTTC. This codes for CASSWRGEDEQYF.